A selection of T cell receptor beta chains follows, all from one sample in a study of blood T cell repertoires in COVID-19. The method was immunoSEQ multiplex PCR; TCRdb's version includes in-frame clones alone and lacks a portion of them. The sample lists around 110,000 clones, 84% occurring once. The specimen was PBMCs or T cells enriched from blood (not recorded which). The origin of the receptors is a woman aged 25 to 39 who had recovered from COVID-19. Both conserved end residues are part of each CDR3. D genes are given only for firm matches. Rows may omit the clone size; those that give it use once, few, many or a size class.

TRBV19	15	TRBD2	TRBJ2-2	NA	CASSILAGNTGELFF	TGTGCCAGTAGTATCCTAGCGGGAAACACCGGGGAGCTGTTTTTT
TRBV19	16	NA	TRBJ1-3	NA	CASSVGLILSGNTIYF	TGTGCCAGTAGTGTCGGACTCATTCTCTCTGGAAACACCATATATTTT
TRBV29-1	13	NA	TRBJ2-7	NA	CSVEKRWVYEQYF	TGCAGCGTTGAAAAGCGGTGGGTATACGAGCAGTACTTC
TRBV19	15	TRBD2	TRBJ2-2	many	CASRAGELDTGELFF	TGTGCCAGTAGGGCGGGAGAGCTGGACACCGGGGAGCTGTTTTTT
TRBV29-1	9	NA	TRBJ1-2	few	CSVYEGYTF	TGCAGCGTTTATGAGGGCTACACCTTC
TRBV2	16	NA	TRBJ2-6	NA	CASTRDTGTGANVLTF	TGTGCCAGCACCCGAGACACAGGGACTGGGGCCAACGTCCTGACTTTC
TRBV19	16	TRBD2	TRBJ2-1	many	CASRGTSGYSYNEQFF	TGTGCCAGTAGAGGGACTAGCGGCTACTCCTACAATGAGCAGTTCTTC
TRBV14	14	NA	TRBJ2-1	NA	CASSPWGALDEQFF	TGTGCCAGCAGCCCCTGGGGAGCGTTAGATGAGCAGTTCTTC
TRBV18	14	NA	TRBJ2-7	once	CASSPGTSPYEQYF	TGTGCCAGCTCACCCGGGACTTCCCCCTACGAGCAGTACTTC
TRBV5-1	13	TRBD1	TRBJ2-7	NA	CASSLGTGLEQYF	TGCGCCAGCAGCTTGGGGACAGGTTTGGAGCAGTACTTC
TRBV4-2	14	NA	TRBJ1-6	NA	CASSQEWGDSPLHF	TGTGCCAGCAGCCAAGAATGGGGGGATTCACCCCTCCACTTT
TRBV10-3	14	NA	TRBJ2-3	NA	CAIRASDYTDTQYF	TGTGCCATCAGGGCTAGCGATTACACAGATACGCAGTATTTT
TRBV27	15	TRBD1	TRBJ1-2	NA	CASSNWGQGDYGYTF	TGTGCCAGCAGTAATTGGGGACAGGGGGACTATGGCTACACCTTC
TRBV27	15	TRBD1	TRBJ2-5	once	CASSLSSRGRETQYF	TGTGCCAGCAGTTTATCCAGTAGGGGGCGAGAGACCCAGTACTTC
TRBV5-6	15	TRBD1	TRBJ2-7	few	CASSLEDRGPYEQYF	TGTGCCAGCAGCTTGGAGGACAGGGGGCCCTACGAGCAGTACTTC
TRBV5-1	14	TRBD1	TRBJ1-5	NA	CASSLVAGGQPQHF	TGCGCCAGCAGCTTGGTGGCAGGGGGTCAGCCCCAGCATTTT
TRBV7-7	17	TRBD2	TRBJ2-1	NA	CASSFAPGLAGVNEQFF	TGTGCCAGCAGCTTTGCGCCGGGACTAGCGGGAGTAAATGAGCAGTTCTTC
TRBV19	13	NA	TRBJ2-2	NA	CAGGGSGTGELFF	TGTGCCGGGGGGGGCTCGGGCACCGGGGAGCTGTTTTTT
TRBV4-3	15	NA	TRBJ1-1	NA	CASSQDGRGGTEAFF	TGCGCCAGCAGCCAAGATGGAAGGGGAGGGACTGAAGCTTTCTTT
TRBV5-1	15	TRBD1	TRBJ2-1	NA	CASSLSGTGYNEQFF	TGCGCCAGCAGCTTGAGTGGGACAGGATACAATGAGCAGTTCTTC
TRBV5-4	14	TRBD2	TRBJ2-2	NA	CASSSLAGAGELFF	TGTGCCAGCAGCTCACTAGCGGGAGCCGGGGAGCTGTTTTTT
TRBV3-1/TRBV3-2	13	NA	TRBJ1-1	NA	CASSQTQNTEAFF	TGTGCCAGCAGCCAGACACAGAACACTGAAGCTTTCTTT
TRBV5-1	16	TRBD2	TRBJ2-1	NA	CASSLGPPSGYNEQFF	TGCGCCAGCAGCTTGGGCCCCCCTAGCGGGTACAATGAGCAGTTCTTC
TRBV7-2	16	TRBD1	TRBJ1-6	NA	CASSLRGQGLDSPLHF	TGTGCCAGCAGCTTGAGAGGACAGGGCTTGGATTCACCCCTCCACTTT
TRBV7-9	14	TRBD1	TRBJ2-1	NA	CASSHRDRVDEQFF	TGTGCCAGCAGCCACCGGGACAGGGTCGATGAGCAGTTCTTC
TRBV7-7	14	TRBD2	TRBJ2-5	NA	CASSQWGGKETQYF	TGTGCTAGCAGCCAGTGGGGGGGGAAAGAGACCCAGTACTTC
TRBV7-2	15	NA	TRBJ2-7	NA	CASSFRGGTPSEQYF	TGTGCCAGCAGCTTTCGGGGTGGAACCCCGTCCGAGCAGTACTTC
TRBV6-1	13	NA	TRBJ2-5	few	CASSEARGTYQYF	TGTGCCAGCAGTGAAGCGCGGGGGACATACCAGTACTTC
TRBV18	14	TRBD2	TRBJ2-7	NA	CASSPGGLVDEQYF	TGTGCCAGCTCCCCCGGGGGACTAGTCGACGAGCAGTACTTC
TRBV27	16	TRBD1	TRBJ1-4	NA	CASSFGQGARREKLFF	TGTGCCAGCAGTTTCGGACAGGGGGCGCGGCGTGAAAAACTGTTTTTT
TRBV3-1/TRBV3-2	11	NA	TRBJ2-7	NA	CASSHAYEQYF	TGTGCCAGCAGCCACGCCTACGAGCAGTACTTC
TRBV28	15	NA	TRBJ2-7	NA	CASSGAGTLSYEQYF	TGTGCCAGCAGTGGCGCCGGGACACTTTCCTACGAGCAGTACTTC
TRBV29-1	13	NA	TRBJ1-2	NA	CSVEDAGSYGYTF	TGCAGCGTTGAAGATGCAGGCAGCTATGGCTACACCTTC
TRBV24-1	13	TRBD1	TRBJ1-2	NA	CAASGTGGDGYTF	TGTGCCGCCTCCGGGACAGGGGGCGATGGCTACACCTTC
TRBV6-1	17	TRBD2	TRBJ2-3	NA	CASSEGWLAGRTDTQYF	TGTGCCAGCAGTGAAGGTTGGCTAGCGGGTCGCACAGATACGCAGTATTTT
TRBV5-1	15	TRBD2	TRBJ2-3	few	CASGPSGSMADTQYF	TGCGCCAGCGGTCCCAGCGGGAGCATGGCAGATACGCAGTATTTT
TRBV27	14	TRBD2	TRBJ2-7	NA	CASSLGLVAGEQYF	TGTGCCAGCAGCTTGGGACTAGTGGCTGGCGAGCAGTACTTC
TRBV27	13	NA	TRBJ2-1	NA	CASSEDSYNEQFF	TGTGCCAGCAGTGAAGACAGCTACAATGAGCAGTTCTTC
TRBV4-3	15	TRBD1	TRBJ2-5	few	CASSQGTGVLETQYF	TGCGCCAGCAGCCAAGGAACAGGGGTATTGGAGACCCAGTACTTC
TRBV7-2	17	NA	TRBJ2-1	NA	CASSLGVGVRGYNEQFF	TGTGCCAGCAGCTTAGGCGTTGGGGTTAGGGGCTACAATGAGCAGTTCTTC
TRBV14	13	TRBD1	TRBJ1-6	NA	CASSLMGQSPLHF	TGTGCCAGCAGCTTAATGGGACAGTCGCCCCTCCACTTT
TRBV7-2	17	NA	TRBJ2-3	NA	CASNFPTGFLSTDTQYF	TGTGCCAGCAACTTCCCGACAGGTTTCCTTAGCACAGATACGCAGTATTTT